Below, 10 T cell receptor beta chains from the same sample are listed, as sequenced in a study of T cells in Graves' hyperthyroidism and ophthalmopathy. Amplified TCR beta CDR3 regions derived from RNA transcripts. First-round RT-PCR of the TCR CDR3 relied on the HTBI primer set. TCRdb re-derived calls from the multiplex PCR reads in MiXCR, one entry per CDR3 protein. Here the sample spans around 300,000 distinct CDR3 sequences, about 20% being singletons. The sequenced material came from blood. These receptors all stem from a man in his thirties or forties with Graves' ophthalmopathy.

This clonotype was seen a handful of times. The chain is built from TRBV15 and TRBJ1-2, with unresolved D. This CDR3 is built from 14 residues. The germline gives CDR1 LNHNV, CDR2 YYDKDF (reference sequence). Trimming took off 1 base at V and 4 bases at J, with 10 bases between the two ends. CDR3 DNA sequence: TGTGCCACCAGCAGAGGTGGGAAGAGCTATGGCTACACCTTC. This encodes CATSRGGKSYGYTF. The full variable domain, completed using reference TRBV15 and TRBJ1-2, is DAMVIQNPRYQVTQFGKPVTLSCSQTLNHNVMYWYQQKSSQAPKLLFHYYDKDFNNEADTPDNFQSRRPNTSFCFLDIRSPGLGDTAMYLCATSRGGKSYGYTFGSGTRLTVV.

The V and J genes are TRBV28 and TRBJ1-2; D perhaps matches TRBD1 (5 bases). The V end lost 10 bases, the J end lost 0 bases, and 12 bases lay between the germline ends. The CDR3 extends over 13 amino acids. CDR1 and CDR2 from the germline V gene are MDHEN and SYDVKM. The CDR3 loop is CATRTSTNYGYTF. CDR3 DNA sequence: TGTGCCACCCGGACATCCACTAACTATGGCTACACCTTC.

The V call is TRBV12-3 or TRBV12-4, the J call TRBJ2-1, with TRBD2 matching over 9 bases. The CDR3 length is 17 residues. V shed 6 bases, J shed 0 bases, and the junction held 9 bases outside the gene matches. CDR3 protein: CASRKTSGAYSYNEQFF. CDR3 nucleotide sequence: TGTGCCAGCAGGAAGACTAGCGGAGCTTACTCCTACAATGAGCAGTTCTTC.

V and J are TRBV29-1 and TRBJ2-3; TRBD2 matches 10 bases. Germline V gives CDR1 SQVTM, CDR2 ANQGSEA. The CDR3 runs 14 residues. V lost 7 bases, J lost 6 bases, and 10 bases stayed unmatched. The CDR3 DNA follows: TGCAGCGCCGTAGCGGGAGGCCCTGTCGATACGCAGTATTTT. Translating gives CSAVAGGPVDTQYF.

In its sample, this clonotype was seen a few times. The chain combines TRBV20-1 with TRBJ2-4; 9 positions match TRBD2. This CDR3 has 14 amino acids. Unmatched junction bases numbered 6, after V lost 5 bases and J lost 4 bases. In germline, CDR1 is DFQATT, CDR2 SNEGSKA (reference sequence). The CDR3 DNA follows: TGCAGTGCTGGGCTAGCGGGAAAAAAAAACATTCAGTACTTC. Its translation: CSAGLAGKKNIQYF.

This clonotype came up many times. The chain links TRBV28 to TRBJ1-1; D gene ambiguous. The V gene's germline CDR1 is MDHEN and CDR2 SYDVKM. V shed 5 bases and J shed 1 base, with 14 bases lying between them. The CDR3 covers 15 residues. The CDR3 DNA is TGTGCCAGCAGTACCCGGGGAGGGCCGAACACTGAAGCTTTCTTT. Translation: CASSTRGGPNTEAFF.

The table lists this clonotype with a few counts. The CDR3 loop is CASKGVLAANYGYTF. Written as DNA, the CDR3 is TGTGCCAGCAAAGGGGTTCTGGCAGCTAACTATGGCTACACCTTC. This sequence joins TRBV6-1 and TRBJ1-2; TRBD1 might be the D (5 bases). V was clipped by 7 bases and J by 0 bases, with 15 bases between them. The germline V gene has CDR1 MNHNS and CDR2 SASEGT. The CDR3 runs to 15 residues.

This clonotype was detected only a few times. The chain employs TRBV7-9 and TRBJ2-1; D gene unclear. CDR3 length: 15 amino acids. Germline V gene lookup returns CDR1 SEHNR and CDR2 FQNEAQ (reference sequence). Trimming left V 5 bases short and J 0 bases short, with 11 bases between. The CDR3 loop reads CASSPTLSSYNEQFF. Here the CDR3 DNA reads TGTGCCAGCAGCCCCACACTCAGCTCCTACAATGAGCAGTTCTTC.

The chain employs TRBV6-1 and TRBJ1-5, with D uncertain. Germline V gene sequence: CDR1 MNHNS, CDR2 SASEGT. The CDR3 runs 15 residues. Trimming shortened V by 6 bases and J by 1 base, and 13 bases separated the two germline ends. This CDR3 is CASRLDNYSNQPQHF. The CDR3 region has the DNA TGTGCCAGCAGGCTAGACAATTACAGCAATCAGCCCCAGCATTTT.

This clonotype was seen a handful of times. The chain uses TRBV18 and TRBJ2-1, with TRBD1 matching over 12 bases. Germline V gene lookup returns CDR1 KGHSH and CDR2 LQKENI. The CDR3 has 15 amino acids. The J segment lost 8 bases and the V segment lost 3 bases, leaving 5 bases of the junction unmatched. The CDR3 coding sequence is TGTGCCAGCTCACCCCTGGGACAGGGGGCCTATGAGCAGTTCTTC. As protein: CASSPLGQGAYEQFF.